A single sample gave rise to the 18 T cell receptor beta chains below, sequenced in a study of spatial heterogeneity in lung cancer. TCRdb reanalysed the 5' RACE reads using MiXCR and keeps one entry per CDR3 protein. The data show 95,000 to 130,000 distinct CDR3 sequences, with 10% to 15% seen just once and over 15% held by the top ten. Time point: blood at routine non-recurrence follow-up after resection. Researchers sequenced whole RNA taken from tumor, nontumor lung or frozen PBMC without sorting. This material consisted of PBMCs, taken at follow-up. The receptors stem from a male donor with early-stage non-small cell lung cancer.

This clonotype was observed many times. J is TRBJ2-7 and V is TRBV20-1, with 9 bases fitting TRBD2. V was pared by 7 bases and J by 5 bases, with 3 bases of the junction left unmatched. CDR3 size: 11 residues. Germline CDR1 and CDR2: DFQATT and SNEGSKA (reference sequence). This CDR3 reads CSGRGGHEQYF. CDR3 bases: TGCAGTGGGCGGGGGGGCCACGAGCAGTACTTC.

This clonotype was seen ten or more times. V gene TRBV28 combines with J gene TRBJ1-6; perhaps TRBD1 as D (5 bases). The CDR3 is made up of 15 amino acids. Germline V gives CDR1 MDHEN, CDR2 SYDVKM. Trimming took 1 base from V and 6 from J, leaving 10 bases between them. The CDR3 bases are TGTGCCAGCAGTTTATTTGACAGAGTTAATTCACCCCTCCACTTT. It yields the protein CASSLFDRVNSPLHF. Full variable domain (missing parts from reference TRBV28 and TRBJ1-6): DVKVTQSSRYLVKRTGEKVFLECVQDMDHENMFWYRQDPGLGLRLIYFSYDVKMKEKGDIPEGYSVSREKKERFSLILESASTNQTSMYLCASSLFDRVNSPLHFGNGTRLTVT.

The rearrangement uses TRBV19 and TRBJ2-6, with D unclear. Germline CDR1 is LNHDA and CDR2 is SQIVND (reference sequence). This CDR3 is 17 amino acids long. The V end lost 6 bases, the J end lost 1 base, and 16 bases lay between the germline ends. CDR3 in amino acids: CASSSLGSPSGANVLTF. The CDR3 DNA follows: TGTGCCAGTAGCAGCCTTGGGTCCCCTTCTGGGGCCAACGTCCTGACTTTC.

The sample holds many counts of this clonotype. The CDR3 loop reads CASSGVGIGTQETQYF. DNA of the CDR3: TGCGCCAGCAGCGGCGTTGGGATAGGGACCCAAGAGACCCAGTACTTC. The chain employs TRBV5-1 and TRBJ2-5, with D perhaps being TRBD1 or TRBD2 (5 bases each). Between the trimmed V and J ends, which lost 4 bases and 1 base, there was a span of 17 bases. CDR1 is SGHRS and CDR2 is YFSETQ in the germline V gene. This CDR3 spans 16 amino acids.

This clonotype was counted a few times. The chain is built from TRBV7-2 and TRBJ2-5, with no clear D. Trimming took 1 base from V and 5 from J, leaving 14 bases between them. Germline values: CDR1 SGHTA, CDR2 FQGNSA. This CDR3 has 15 residues. CDR3 sequence reads: CASSLGSSGTETQYF. CDR3 coding DNA: TGTGCCAGCAGCTTAGGGTCCTCAGGTACTGAGACCCAGTACTTC.

This clonotype was counted many times. V usage is TRBV7-3 and J usage is TRBJ2-3; TRBD1 might be the D (7 bases). Germline values: CDR1 SGHTA, CDR2 FQGTGA. This CDR3 has 16 amino acids. V was cut by 5 bases and J by 5 bases, with 20 bases left in between. CDR3 nucleotides: TGTGCCAGCAGCCAAAGAGCGACAGGGCGGGAAGATACGCAGTATTTT. Its translation: CASSQRATGREDTQYF.

The table lists this clonotype with many counts. CDR3 DNA sequence: TGCAGTGCTACTATGACAGGGACATTCAATCAGCCCCAGCATTTT. Its translation is CSATMTGTFNQPQHF. The rearrangement joins TRBV20-1 to TRBJ1-5, with 7 bases that match TRBD1. Germline loops: CDR1 DFQATT, CDR2 SNEGSKA (reference sequence). With 4 bases clipped from V and 3 bases from J, the junction kept 9 bases outside the gene matches. This CDR3 is 15 amino acids long.

This CDR3 reads CATFPGTVNTGELFF. CDR3 nucleotides: TGTGCCACCTTCCCCGGGACGGTGAACACCGGGGAGCTGTTTTTT. The chain links TRBV10-3 to TRBJ2-2; D is possibly TRBD1 or TRBD2 (5 bases each). V lost 10 bases and J 1 base, leaving 16 bases between the germline ends. This CDR3 contains 15 residues. Germline V gives CDR1 ENHRY, CDR2 SYGVKD.

The table lists this clonotype with a few counts. The chain joins TRBV28 to TRBJ1-6, with D maybe TRBD1 (5 bases). V was clipped by 5 bases and J by 7 bases, with 21 bases between them. The CDR3 is 17 residues long. The germline V gene has CDR1 MDHEN and CDR2 SYDVKM. The CDR3 here is CASSPMDPQGGNSPLHF. The CDR3, as DNA: TGTGCCAGCAGTCCCATGGACCCCCAGGGTGGAAATTCACCCCTCCACTTT.

This clonotype was observed many times. This rearrangement joins TRBV29-1 to TRBJ2-3; perhaps TRBD1 as D (6 bases). Germline V gene lookup returns CDR1 SQVTM and CDR2 ANQGSEA. The length of the CDR3 is 11 residues. This chain's CDR3 is CSGQSLDTQYF. Here the CDR3 DNA reads TGCAGTGGACAGAGTCTGGATACGCAGTATTTT.

This clonotype was picked up many times. This chain joins TRBV27 and TRBJ1-4; possible D gene TRBD1, 5 bases. This CDR3 comprises 12 residues. V lost 4 bases and J lost 7, with 7 bases in between. Germline CDR1 MNHEY, CDR2 SMNVEV (reference sequence). This CDR3 reads CASSYRGEKLFF. The CDR3 DNA reads as TGTGCCAGCAGTTATAGGGGTGAAAAACTGTTTTTT. Looking up the rest from reference TRBV27 and TRBJ1-4 gives the full variable domain: EAQVTQNPRYLITVTGKKLTVTCSQNMNHEYMSWYRQDPGLGLRQIYYSMNVEVTDKGDVPEGYKVSRKEKRNFPLILESPSPNQTSLYFCASSYRGEKLFFGSGTQLSVL.

The sample holds many counts of this clonotype. The chain recombines TRBV4-3 with TRBJ2-7; D gene ambiguous. This CDR3 is 15 amino acids long. With 1 base removed from V and 0 bases from J, the gap between germline ends came to 10 bases. Per germline, CDR1 LGHNA and CDR2 YSLEER. This CDR3 is CASSQAWAGSYEQYF. The CDR3 DNA follows: TGCGCCAGCAGCCAAGCCTGGGCAGGCTCCTACGAGCAGTACTTC.

Regarding this clonotype: A clone one base away is much larger, so this may be a read error. The chain is built from TRBV12-3 or TRBV12-4 and TRBJ1-5; possible D gene TRBD1, 5 bases. The V gene lost 2 bases and the J gene lost 5 bases, with 10 bases spanning the gap. The CDR3 covers 14 residues. The CDR3 is CASSLNGRDQPQHF. CDR3 nucleotide sequence: TGTGCCAGCAGTTTAAACGGCAGGGATCAGCCCCAGCATTTT.

In its sample, this clonotype was seen many times. One junction end disagrees with the germline gene, perhaps due to a read error. The chain carries TRBV29-1 and TRBJ2-7; weak D call: TRBD1 (5 bases). From germline, CDR1 is SQVTM and CDR2 ANQGSEA. The CDR3 sequence is 14 residues long. This CDR3 reads CSVEGMGPTYEQYF. The CDR3, as DNA: TGCAGCGTGGAAGGGATGGGGCCAACCTACGAGCAGTACTTC.

The J gene is TRBJ2-2, the V gene TRBV6-4; D call uncertain. The CDR3 is 14 residues long. CDR1 is MRHNA, CDR2 SNTAGT, per germline. Trimming took off 6 bases at V and 3 bases at J, with 11 bases between the two ends. The CDR3 sequence is CASSATPYTGELFF. The CDR3 nucleotides are TGTGCCAGCAGCGCTACCCCATACACCGGGGAGCTGTTTTTT.

This clonotype showed up just a few times. The chain combines TRBV27 with TRBJ2-7; TRBD1 aligns across 7 bases. CDR3 length: 15 residues. The germline gives CDR1 MNHEY, CDR2 SMNVEV (reference sequence). The junction had 2 bases not matched to a gene; V was cut back by 0 bases and J by 0 bases. The CDR3 reads CASSLSKGASYEQYF. In DNA form, the CDR3 reads TGTGCCAGCAGTTTATCGAAGGGGGCCTCCTACGAGCAGTACTTC.

V gene TRBV24-1 combines with J gene TRBJ1-2; maybe TRBD1 (6 bases). Trimming took off 5 bases at V and 3 bases at J, with 9 bases between the two ends. CDR1 and CDR2 from the germline V gene are KGHDR and SFDVKD. The CDR3 has 13 amino acids. This CDR3 reads CATSADRYYGYTF. In DNA form, the CDR3 reads TGTGCCACCAGTGCAGACAGGTACTATGGCTACACCTTC.

This clonotype was seen repeatedly, ten times or more. This rearrangement joins TRBV2 to TRBJ1-1, with D perhaps matching TRBD1 (6 bases). The CDR3 is 18 residues long. Per the germline V gene, CDR1 is SNHLY and CDR2 is FYNNEI. Trimming took off 7 bases at V and 3 bases at J, with 27 bases between the two ends. The CDR3 loop is CASTSGGRGRFWDTEAFF. CDR3 DNA sequence: TGTGCCAGCACTTCTGGTGGCAGGGGCCGCTTTTGGGACACTGAAGCTTTCTTT.